This TCR beta chain is drawn from a study of shared clonotypes between healthy human individuals. For the study at large: The people who gave samples were a couple of women and a few men aged 18 to 49.

The assay was carried out at the deep level. Authors' methods: ImmunoSEQ junction-only sequences lacked quality scores, so their filtering differed. Measured with immunoSEQ multiplex PCR; TCRdb has only the in-frame clones, and not every one. Clone size and the V and J calls come from that table; the DNA yielded D and trimming. In the table there are roughly 1 million clones, 75% of which are singletons. The CDR3 contains 16 residues. CDR1 is SGHNT, CDR2 YENEEA, per germline. The V and J ends lost 1 base and 7 bases, in that order; junction bases with no gene match: 9. The study's findings and limits: Of the naive CD4 clonotypes, approximately 5% were shared across a few donors.

Regarding this clone: The antigen remains undetermined.

The chain joins TRBV11-3 to TRBJ2-1; 8 bases agree with TRBD2. The clonotype comes from a man aged 18 to 29 in good health. Material for sequencing was memory CD4+ T cells sorted from blood. Subset indicated: CD45RA-negative fraction. The CDR3 sequence: CASSLVGSGGRNEQFF. The CDR3 DNA is TGTGCCAGCAGCTTAGTTGGGTCGGGGGGGAGAAATGAGCAGTTCTTC. Variable domain in full (rest from reference TRBV11-3 and TRBJ2-1): EAGVVQSPRYKIIEKKQPVAFWCNPISGHNTLYWYLQNLGQGPELLIRYENEEAVDDSQLPKDRFSAERLKGVDSTLKIQPAELGDSAVYLCASSLVGSGGRNEQFFGPGTRLTVL.